The present T cell receptor (beta chain) was sequenced within a study of blood T cell repertoires in COVID-19. Study at large: Sources were T cells, B-cell-depleted T cells, or PBMCs; the material itself was cDNA or gDNA.

The data were produced by immunoSEQ multiplex PCR, yet TCRdb's version contains in-frame clones alone and is incomplete. The sample includes roughly 200,000 clones, approximately 91% of them seen just once. V was shortened by 3 bases and J by 7 bases, with 9 bases between the two germline ends. Germline V lookup: CDR1 SEHNR, CDR2 FQNEAQ (reference sequence). This CDR3 comprises 13 residues. This TCR derives from a man aged 45-65 years with COVID-19, enrolled during active disease. What was sequenced was peripheral blood. The chain uses TRBV7-9 and TRBJ2-2; possibly TRBD2 for D (5 bases). The CDR3 sequence is CASSLGVGGELFF. The CDR3 DNA reads TGTGCCAGCAGCTTGGGAGTTGGCGGGGAGCTGTTTTTT.